Detailed here is one T cell receptor beta chain. Its antigen remains unidentified. The junction and the germline gene differ at one end; a read error may be behind it. Germline-derived CDR1 and CDR2 are SSHAT and FNYEAQ (reference sequence). The CDR3 covers 15 residues. The protocol was immunoSEQ multiplex PCR, while the TCRdb copy is restricted to in-frame clones and leaves out a portion. This sample has 50,000 to 60,000 clones, with 70% to 80% found just once. The data were taken from a study of OX40 agonist ivuxolimab in advanced cancers. Broader study findings: At doses 0.1 to 3.0 mg/kg, CD4+ and CD8+ clones expanded.

The clonotype was recovered from an adult with an advanced solid tumor such as melanoma, head and neck, liver or kidney cancer. This material consisted of CD4+ or CD8+ T cells sorted from blood, taken in a trial of the OX40 agonist ivuxolimab. The gene calls are TRBV7-7 and TRBJ2-1; TRBD2 aligns across 8 bases. CDR3 nucleotide sequence: TGTGCTAGCAGCTTAGCTAGCGGGTATAACAATGAGCAGTTCTTC. Encoded protein: CASSLASGYNNEQFF.